The entry below gives a single T cell receptor beta chain sequence along with its context. No antigen is known for it. Time point reported: blood 2 weeks post-SBRT. Stated treatment: 15 Gy SBRT to primary tumor, nephrectomy 4 weeks later. Germline V lookup: CDR1 MNHEY, CDR2 SVGAGI. CDR3 size: 13 residues. Between the trimmed V and J ends, which lost 6 bases and 4 bases, there was a span of 7 bases. The data originate from a study of radiation and T cells in renal cell carcinoma. The method was immunoSEQ multiplex PCR; TCRdb's version includes in-frame clones alone and lacks a portion of them. Altogether some 130,000 clones are present, approximately 80% being singletons, with the ten largest covering 1.5% to 2%. General study points: From baseline, blood top tumor clonotypes peaked at 2 weeks post-radiation.

Sample: blood, taken from a patient whose treatment included radiotherapy and nephrectomy. The TCR originated in a woman aged 55-69 years with renal cell carcinoma. The V and J genes are TRBV6-5 and TRBJ1-6; possible D gene TRBD1, 6 bases. The CDR3 region is CASSTGYNSPLHF. CDR3 DNA sequence: TGTGCCAGCAGCACAGGGTATAATTCACCCCTCCACTTT.